Presented here are 10 T cell receptor beta chains from one specimen sequenced in a study of cytomegalovirus exposure and HLA in healthy donors. The PCR had 60 Vbeta and 13 Jbeta primers. Repertoires were generated with immunoSEQ multiplex PCR, while TCRdb's copy carries only in-frame clones and drops some. The table lists some 150,000 clones, around 65% of them singletons. Material: PBMCs. Receptor source: a woman in her thirties in good health and CMV-seropositive.

This clone occurred a few times. CDR3 DNA: TGTGCCAGCAATGGAGGCTCTGGAAACACCATATATTTT. It translates to CASNGGSGNTIYF. The chain joins TRBV2 to TRBJ1-3; no clear D. The CDR3 runs 13 residues. V was pared by 7 bases and J by 0 bases, with 7 bases between. Germline V gene sequence: CDR1 SNHLY, CDR2 FYNNEI.

The chain recombines TRBV15 with TRBJ2-7, with 8 positions matching TRBD2. V lost 0 bases and J lost 4; bases outside the gene matches: 5. This CDR3 has 15 amino acids. Looked up from germline, CDR1 is LNHNV and CDR2 is YYDKDF (reference sequence). The CDR3 region is CATSRESGSSYEQYF. DNA of the CDR3: TGTGCCACCAGCAGAGAAAGCGGGAGTAGTTACGAGCAGTACTTC.

This chain's CDR3 is CASIAAVGRELFF. CDR3 coding DNA: TGTGCCAGCATAGCGGCAGTTGGACGGGAGCTGTTTTTT. This chain joins TRBV21-1 and TRBJ2-2; no DNA check was done on the table's D call, TRBD2. TRBV21-1 has pseudogene status. This CDR3 contains 13 residues.

The chain employs TRBV30 and TRBJ2-3, with D tentatively TRBD2 (5 bases). The CDR3 covers 14 residues. Trimming left V 3 bases short and J 2 bases short, with 12 bases between. CDR1 is GTSNPN, CDR2 SVGIG, per germline (reference sequence). The CDR3, as DNA: TGTGCCTGGAGGCTCGGACTCCACACAGATACGCAGTATTTT. Its translation is CAWRLGLHTDTQYF. The full variable domain, in which reference TRBV30 and TRBJ2-3 provide the parts outside the CDR3, is SQTIHQWPATLVQPVGSPLSLECTVEGTSNPNLYWYRQAAGRGLQLLFYSVGIGQISSEVPQNLSASRPQDRQFILSSKKLLLSDSGFYLCAWRLGLHTDTQYFGPGTRLTVL.

In DNA form, the CDR3 reads TGTGCCACCAGCGGCATAGGACAGGGATTAACCTACGAGCAGTACTTC. Its translation: CATSGIGQGLTYEQYF. The chain recombines TRBV15 with TRBJ2-7; 8 nucleotides align to TRBD1. After removal of 5 bases from V and 2 bases from J, the junction contained 11 bases not matched to a gene. Germline CDR1 is LNHNV and CDR2 is YYDKDF (reference sequence). This CDR3 has 16 residues.

This sequence joins TRBV20-1 and TRBJ2-3, with unresolved D. Looked up from germline, CDR1 is DFQATT and CDR2 is SNEGSKA (reference sequence). The CDR3 is 10 amino acids. The CDR3 DNA reads as TGCAGCTCTCGGGTAGATACGCAGTATTTT. The encoded protein is CSSRVDTQYF.

The rearrangement joins TRBV7-9 to TRBJ1-4, with D possibly being TRBD1 (6 bases). CDR1 and CDR2 from the germline V gene are SEHNR and FQNEAQ (reference sequence). The CDR3 spans 15 residues. The V and J ends lost 5 bases and 7 bases respectively, with 17 bases between them. CDR3 sequence (DNA): TGTGCCAGCAGCGCGCTAGGGGGTACGAGTGAAAAACTGTTTTTT. This sequence encodes CASSALGGTSEKLFF.

This chain joins TRBV30 and TRBJ1-5, with D unclear. Trimming took off 3 bases at V and 2 bases at J, with 11 bases between the two ends. From germline, CDR1 is GTSNPN and CDR2 SVGIG (reference sequence). This CDR3 is built from 14 residues. The CDR3 sequence is CAWSGNSGNQPQHF. CDR3 bases: TGTGCCTGGAGCGGAAACAGTGGCAATCAGCCCCAGCATTTT.

This clone was detected only once. The chain carries TRBV7-8 and TRBJ2-3, with a possible D match to TRBD2 (6 bases). CDR1 is SGHVS and CDR2 is FQNEAQ in the germline V gene. Deletions cut 5 bases from V and 4 bases from J, with 19 bases between. The length of the CDR3 is 16 residues. CDR3 residues: CASSPPWRLGADTQYF. The CDR3 region has the DNA TGTGCCAGCAGCCCCCCATGGAGACTAGGGGCAGATACGCAGTATTTT.

J is TRBJ1-5 and V is TRBV5-1, with a weak D call TRBD1 (5 bases). The germline V and J ends were trimmed by 4 bases and 7 bases, with 18 bases remaining between them. CDR3 length: 15 residues. The germline CDR1 and CDR2 sequences are SGHRS and YFSETQ. The chain's CDR3 is CASSATVGGTQPQHF. In DNA, the CDR3 is TGCGCCAGCAGCGCCACCGTCGGGGGGACCCAGCCCCAGCATTTT. The full variable domain, rest sourced from reference TRBV5-1 and TRBJ1-5, is KAGVTQTPRYLIKTRGQQVTLSCSPISGHRSVSWYQQTPGQGLQFLFEYFSETQRNKGNFPGRFSGRQFSNSRSEMNVSTLELGDSALYLCASSATVGGTQPQHFGDGTRLSIL.